The source of this TCR beta chain is a study of blood T cell repertoires in COVID-19. For the study at large: Researchers got acute and convalescent COVID-19 samples from the United States, Italy and Spain. The cDNA or gDNA used as material had been derived from T cells, B-cell-depleted T cells, or PBMCs.

With V trimmed by 4 bases and J by 4 bases, 12 bases remained unmatched. The CDR3 is made up of 19 amino acids. Germline V lookup: CDR1 SGHNT, CDR2 YYREEE (reference sequence). Per the authors' pipeline: It was from reference gene primer amplification that nucleated cell counts were estimated. Sequenced by immunoSEQ multiplex PCR; TCRdb stores in-frame clones only, minus some. V and J calls and clone size come straight from that table; D and trimming were deduced from the DNA. This table holds more than 200,000 clones, about 81% found once. J is TRBJ2-2 and V is TRBV5-4; 14 bases are shared with TRBD2. The sample taken for sequencing was peripheral blood. This TCR was recovered from an elderly woman with COVID-19, enrolled during active disease. The CDR3 loop is CASSLGTSGSYRATGELFF. The CDR3 coding sequence is TGTGCCAGCAGCCTCGGGACTAGCGGGAGCTATCGGGCCACCGGGGAGCTGTTTTTT. Full variable domain (missing parts from reference TRBV5-4 and TRBJ2-2): ETGVTQSPTHLIKTRGQQVTLRCSSQSGHNTVSWYQQALGQGPQFIFQYYREEENGRGNFPPRFSGLQFPNYSSELNVNALELDDSALYLCASSLGTSGSYRATGELFFGEGSRLTVL.